The T cell receptor (beta chain) described here comes from a study of CD8 T cells in ankylosing spondylitis. Study-level findings and limits: Ankylosing spondylitis blood appeared to carry a characteristic TCR beta motif of roughly eight highly homologous variants. Existing reports had already noted some motif variants in reactive arthritis synovial fluid and blood.

The V end lost 0 bases, the J end lost 0 bases, and 12 bases lay between the germline ends. The germline V gene encodes CDR1 MGHRA and CDR2 YSYEKL. This CDR3 is built from 16 residues. TCRdb analysed the 5' RACE reads with MiXCR anew, one entry per CDR3 protein. This table holds about 800,000 distinct CDR3 sequences, roughly 12% found once. On this clonotype itself: Its antigen remains unidentified.

The chain links TRBV4-1 to TRBJ2-7; the D is unclear. The clonotype comes from a male donor with ankylosing spondylitis. The sample was blood, either unsorted or a sorted T cell fraction (not recorded which). In nucleotides, the CDR3 is TGCGCCAGCAGCCAAGACCCTTACGGATACTCCTACGAGCAGTACTTC. Protein product: CASSQDPYGYSYEQYF.